This TCR beta chain was recorded in a study of blood T cell repertoires in COVID-19. The germline V gene encodes CDR1 MNHEY and CDR2 SMNVEV (reference sequence). The length of the CDR3 is 17 residues. With 6 bases clipped from V and 6 bases from J, the junction kept 18 bases outside the gene matches. Clones were read by immunoSEQ multiplex PCR, and TCRdb kept only the in-frame ones, dropping some. The sample has roughly 240,000 clones, about 82% seen once. The rearrangement links TRBV27 to TRBJ1-2; TRBD1 matches 8 bases. The sequenced material came from PBMCs or T cells enriched from blood (not recorded which). The receptor comes from a woman aged 50 to 60 who had recovered from COVID-19. CDR3 in amino acids: CASRGQLGGQGSDGYTF. DNA of the CDR3: TGTGCCAGCAGGGGCCAACTGGGTGGACAGGGCAGCGATGGCTACACCTTC.